The 24 T cell receptor beta chains in this list originate from one sample, sequenced in a study of T cells after yellow fever vaccination. Each CDR3 protein gets one entry after TCRdb re-called the 5' RACE reads with MiXCR. Of over 300,000 distinct CDR3 sequences listed, roughly 3.5% are singletons. The specimen comprised PBMCs, sampled on the day of the yellow fever booster vaccination. These receptor sequences come from a man aged 18 to 30 who received the YFV17D yellow fever vaccine.

This clonotype was recorded a few times. The V and J genes are TRBV7-2 and TRBJ2-7; D remains unclear. This CDR3 is built from 14 residues. The ends were cut back, 4 bases at V and 2 bases at J, with 12 bases in the middle. Germline CDR1 SGHTA, CDR2 FQGNSA. CDR3 in DNA: TGTGCCAGCAGCTCCCCAGGAGCGACCTACGAGCAGTACTTC. Translation gives CASSSPGATYEQYF. The whole variable domain, filled in from reference TRBV7-2 and TRBJ2-7, reads GAGVSQSPSNKVTEKGKDVELRCDPISGHTALYWYRQSLGQGLEFLIYFQGNSAPDKSGLPSDRFSAERTGGSVSTLTIQRTQQEDSAVYLCASSSPGATYEQYFGPGTRLTVT.

In this sample, this clonotype turned up many times. The chain has TRBV7-2 and TRBJ2-3, with D perhaps TRBD1 or TRBD2 (5 bases each). The CDR3 is 14 residues long. The V gene's germline CDR1 is SGHTA and CDR2 FQGNSA. V was trimmed by 5 bases and J by 3 bases, leaving 12 bases between them. DNA of the CDR3: TGTGCCAGCAGCCCCACAGGAGGAACAGATACGCAGTATTTT. This translates into CASSPTGGTDTQYF.

This clonotype was picked up a small number of times. The V gene is TRBV9, the J gene TRBJ2-6; no firm D call. The CDR3 loop spans 15 amino acids. V was shortened by 0 bases and J by 4 bases, with 8 bases between the two germline ends. Germline V gene data show CDR1 as SGDLS and CDR2 as YYNGEE. The chain's CDR3 is CASSVVGIGANVLTF. The CDR3 DNA is TGTGCCAGCAGCGTAGTAGGTATAGGGGCCAACGTCCTGACTTTC.

This clonotype occurred a few times. The V call is TRBV7-2, the J call TRBJ1-2; 8 bases are a match to TRBD1. The CDR3 length is 15 residues. The V gene's germline CDR1 is SGHTA and CDR2 FQGNSA. V lost 2 bases to trimming and J lost 5 bases; unmatched junction nucleotides: 7. The CDR3 bases are TGTGCCAGCAGCTTACAGGGGGCAACGGCTTATGGCTACACCTTC. Protein: CASSLQGATAYGYTF.

At least ten counts were recorded for this clonotype. The CDR3 bases are TGCGCCAGCAGCCCGTACAGTGATCGGAGTGAAAAACTGTTTTTT. Translation: CASSPYSDRSEKLFF. The chain employs TRBV4-1 and TRBJ1-4; D is undetermined. The length of the CDR3 is 15 residues. V gave up 4 bases and J gave up 7 bases, with 16 bases separating them. Germline V gives CDR1 MGHRA, CDR2 YSYEKL.

The gene calls are TRBV7-9 and TRBJ1-6; D is undetermined. Per the germline V gene, CDR1 is SEHNR and CDR2 is FQNEAQ (reference sequence). The CDR3 runs 16 residues. The V end was cut by 5 bases, the J end by 2 bases, with 13 bases between. This CDR3 is CASSPPRAAYNSPLHF. The CDR3 DNA reads TGTGCCAGCAGCCCCCCGAGGGCGGCCTATAATTCACCCCTCCACTTT.

This clonotype was counted ten times or more. This sequence joins TRBV4-1 and TRBJ2-7, with no clear D. The CDR3 is 13 residues long. V shed 6 bases and J shed 5 bases, with 14 bases lying between them. Germline V gene data show CDR1 as MGHRA and CDR2 as YSYEKL. CDR3 DNA sequence: TGCGCCAGCAGGTCTCAAACTTGGGACGAGCAGTACTTC. This codes for CASRSQTWDEQYF.

This clonotype was recorded at least ten times. J is TRBJ2-3 and V is TRBV6-6; 7 bases are a match to TRBD2. The CDR3 extends over 14 amino acids. V was pared by 2 bases and J by 4 bases, with 3 bases of the junction left unmatched. Germline values: CDR1 MNHNY, CDR2 SVGAGI (reference sequence). The CDR3 loop reads CASSYGREADTQYF. In nucleotides, the CDR3 is TGTGCCAGCAGTTACGGGAGGGAAGCAGATACGCAGTATTTT.

This clonotype was detected once. A read error is possible here, since a much larger clone lies one base away. This chain connects TRBV20-1 to TRBJ2-5; D uncertain. Germline CDR1 DFQATT, CDR2 SNEGSKA (reference sequence). This CDR3 contains 10 residues. The CDR3 protein is CCARGDLEAF. For the CDR3, the DNA is TGCTGTGCTAGAGGCGACTTAGAGGCCTTC.

This clonotype came up many times. CDR3: CASSGQNTGELFF. In DNA form, the CDR3 reads TGTGCCAGCAGCGGACAAAACACCGGGGAGCTGTTTTTT. The genes are TRBV7-6 and TRBJ2-2, with D perhaps matching TRBD1 (5 bases). Trimming took off 5 bases at V and 2 bases at J, with 6 bases between the two ends. The CDR3 runs to 13 residues. CDR1 is SGHVS, CDR2 FNYEAQ, per germline.

This clonotype has only a few counts. The chain uses TRBV29-1 and TRBJ2-2; 11 nucleotides agree with TRBD1. With V trimmed by 5 bases and J by 9 bases, 5 bases remained unmatched. Germline-derived CDR1 and CDR2 are SQVTM and ANQGSEA. The CDR3 runs to 13 residues. This CDR3 reads CSVRTGGPRELFF. The CDR3 coding sequence is TGCAGCGTTCGGACAGGGGGCCCCCGGGAGCTGTTTTTT.

This chain links TRBV7-2 with TRBJ1-2; a possible D gene is TRBD1 (5 bases). The CDR3 sequence is 15 residues long. Per the germline V gene, CDR1 is SGHTA and CDR2 is FQGNSA. Deletions cut 7 bases from V and 6 bases from J, with 21 bases between. Here the CDR3 DNA reads TGTGCCAGCATCCCTATCGCCGGGACTCTCGATGGCTACACCTTC. This sequence encodes CASIPIAGTLDGYTF.

The chain couples TRBV7-9 to TRBJ2-7, with 15 bases lining up with TRBD2. J gave up 0 bases and V 5 bases, and 8 bases lay outside the gene matches. CDR3 length: 18 residues. Germline CDR1 and CDR2: SEHNR and FQNEAQ (reference sequence). The chain's CDR3 is CASSHTGTSGGLSYEQYF. In DNA form, the CDR3 reads TGTGCCAGCAGCCATACCGGGACTAGCGGGGGGCTCTCCTACGAGCAGTACTTC.

The chain uses TRBV5-4 and TRBJ1-6; the D gene is possibly TRBD1 (5 bases). Germline assignment: CDR1 SGHNT and CDR2 YYREEE (reference sequence). The V end was cut by 3 bases, the J end by 5 bases, with 9 bases between. The length of the CDR3 is 14 residues. The CDR3: CASSWGLDNSPLHF. The CDR3 DNA is TGTGCCAGCAGCTGGGGCCTTGATAATTCACCCCTCCACTTT.

This clonotype was detected a few times. This sequence joins TRBV24-1 and TRBJ2-3; no firm D call. Germline CDR1 KGHDR, CDR2 SFDVKD. The CDR3 contains 12 residues. Between the trimmed V and J ends, which lost 4 bases and 5 bases, there was a span of 6 bases. This CDR3 is CATSDFKDTQYF. The CDR3 coding sequence is TGTGCCACCAGTGACTTTAAAGATACGCAGTATTTT.

This chain uses TRBV28 with TRBJ1-3; TRBD1 aligns across 7 bases. Trimming removed 7 bases from V and 4 bases from J; junction bases left unmatched: 4. CDR3 size: 13 residues. CDR1 is MDHEN, CDR2 SYDVKM, per germline. For the CDR3, the DNA is TGTGCCAGCAACACAGGGGTCGGAAACACCATATATTTT. This sequence encodes CASNTGVGNTIYF. The full variable domain, completed using reference TRBV28 and TRBJ1-3, is DVKVTQSSRYLVKRTGEKVFLECVQDMDHENMFWYRQDPGLGLRLIYFSYDVKMKEKGDIPEGYSVSREKKERFSLILESASTNQTSMYLCASNTGVGNTIYFGEGSWLTVV.

This clonotype was seen ten or more times. The chain uses TRBV7-9 and TRBJ2-3; D is possibly TRBD1 (5 bases). V was clipped by 2 bases and J by 0 bases, with 12 bases between them. CDR3 length: 16 amino acids. Germline lookup yields CDR1 SEHNR and CDR2 FQNEAQ (reference sequence). The CDR3 loop is CASSLMGQGSTDTQYF. DNA of the CDR3: TGTGCCAGCAGCTTAATGGGCCAGGGAAGCACAGATACGCAGTATTTT.

V is TRBV7-2 and J is TRBJ2-7, with a weak D call TRBD2 (6 bases). V was cut by 1 base and J by 7 bases, with 11 bases left in between. The CDR3 has 13 residues. Germline V gives CDR1 SGHTA, CDR2 FQGNSA. CDR3 protein: CASSLGALAEQYV. CDR3 coding DNA: TGTGCCAGCAGCTTAGGGGCTCTAGCGGAGCAGTACGTC.

The sample holds many counts of this clonotype. V is TRBV5-1 and J is TRBJ2-2; D is perhaps TRBD2 (7 bases). V was trimmed by 1 base and J by 3 bases, leaving 13 bases between them. CDR1 SGHRS and CDR2 YFSETQ come from the germline V gene. This CDR3 is 16 amino acids long. The CDR3 loop is CASSLSFGGHTGELFF. The CDR3 nucleotides read TGCGCCAGCAGCTTGAGTTTCGGGGGGCACACCGGGGAGCTGTTTTTT.

The CDR3 DNA reads TGTGCCAGCAGTTATCTTACTAGCGGGGGACGGTTCCCGCAGTATTTT. The encoded protein is CASSYLTSGGRFPQYF. The V gene is TRBV6-2 or TRBV6-3, the J gene TRBJ2-3; 11 bases line up with TRBD2. The CDR3 covers 16 residues. V shed 3 bases and J 10 bases; nucleotides not matched to a gene: 12. Per germline, CDR1 MNHEY and CDR2 SVGEGT.

This clonotype occurred many times. The V gene is TRBV7-2, the J gene TRBJ1-2; D is undetermined. In germline, CDR1 is SGHTA, CDR2 FQGNSA. The CDR3 has 16 amino acids. V lost 2 bases and J lost 0, with 13 bases in between. The CDR3 DNA reads TGTGCCAGCAGCTTAATGTCTCGGGCGGCTAACTATGGCTACACCTTC. Protein sequence: CASSLMSRAANYGYTF. Full variable domain (remainder filled in from reference TRBV7-2 and TRBJ1-2): GAGVSQSPSNKVTEKGKDVELRCDPISGHTALYWYRQSLGQGLEFLIYFQGNSAPDKSGLPSDRFSAERTGGSVSTLTIQRTQQEDSAVYLCASSLMSRAANYGYTFGSGTRLTVV.

This clonotype was seen a handful of times. The chain carries TRBV12-3 or TRBV12-4 and TRBJ2-7; 10 bases are a match to TRBD1. The CDR3 length is 15 residues. After removal of 1 base from V and 3 bases from J, the junction contained 3 bases not matched to a gene. Here the CDR3 reads CASSLGDRGYYEQYV. In DNA form, the CDR3 reads TGTGCCAGCAGTTTAGGGGACAGGGGATACTACGAGCAGTACGTC.

In its sample, this clonotype was seen a few times. The V and J genes are TRBV5-6 and TRBJ2-7; D is possibly TRBD2 (6 bases). Germline CDR1 and CDR2: SGHDT and YYEEEE. This CDR3 contains 14 residues. V gave up 1 base and J gave up 4 bases, with 12 bases separating them. CDR3 nucleotides: TGTGCCAGCAGCTTGCCCAGGCGGGGTTACGAGCAGTACTTC. Residues: CASSLPRRGYEQYF.

This clonotype occurred many times. The chain employs TRBV6-1 and TRBJ2-3; no definite D call. The germline V gene has CDR1 MNHNS and CDR2 SASEGT. V shed 5 bases and J shed 2 bases, with 11 bases lying between them. The CDR3 is made up of 14 amino acids. For the CDR3, the DNA is TGTGCCAGCAGTCCCCGGACCTACACAGATACGCAGTATTTT. Its protein product is CASSPRTYTDTQYF.